The T cell receptor beta chain described here comes from a study of blood T cell repertoires in COVID-19. Study context: COVID-19 samples from acute and convalescent phases originated in the United States, Italy and Spain.

V dropped 7 bases and J dropped 7 bases, with 10 bases sitting between them. CDR3 size: 12 residues. From germline, CDR1 is ENHRY and CDR2 SYGVKD. In its sample, this clone was seen a few times. Using immunoSEQ multiplex PCR, the repertoire was profiled, and TCRdb retains in-frame clones only, with some absent. The repertoire holds some 99,000 clones, with roughly 89% as singletons. The V gene is TRBV10-3, the J gene TRBJ1-4; a weak D match, TRBD1 (5 bases). The TCR sequence derives from a human donor with COVID-19, enrolled during active disease. The donor label of this sample is uncertain. The sample taken for sequencing was peripheral blood. This CDR3 reads CAIKGQGEKLFF. The CDR3 coding sequence is TGTGCCATCAAGGGGCAGGGTGAAAAACTGTTTTTT.